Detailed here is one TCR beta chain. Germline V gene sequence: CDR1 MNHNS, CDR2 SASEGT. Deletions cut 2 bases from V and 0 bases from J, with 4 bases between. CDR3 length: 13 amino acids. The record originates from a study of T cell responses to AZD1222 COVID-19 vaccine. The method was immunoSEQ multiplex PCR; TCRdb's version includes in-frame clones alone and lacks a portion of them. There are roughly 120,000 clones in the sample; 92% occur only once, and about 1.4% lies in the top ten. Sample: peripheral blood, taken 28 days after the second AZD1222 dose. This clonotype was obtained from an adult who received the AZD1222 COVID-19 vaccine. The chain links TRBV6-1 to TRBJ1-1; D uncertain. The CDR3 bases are TGTGCCAGCAGTGAAACGGTGAACACTGAAGCTTTCTTT. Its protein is CASSETVNTEAFF.